The next 12 T cell receptor beta chains were all read from a single sample in a study of T cells after somatic rescue of genetic block (dated by TCRdb to the early 2020s). Library prep was done by the immunoSEQ multiplex PCR assay. TCRdb took over this immuneACCESS table, retaining in-frame rearrangements with V and J assigned. Such tables are incomplete; in checked studies, under half of the missing clones stem from an unresolved V gene, and the remainder is unexplained. Recorded for this sample are 80,000 to 90,000 clones; 75% to 90% of them occurred a single time. The ten largest make up approximately 1.5% of the sample. The sequencing sample was made of peripheral blood mononuclear cells (PBMCs). The source of these receptors is a woman between 18 and 29 years old.

This chain joins TRBV10-3 and TRBJ1-5, with D possibly TRBD1 on 5 matching bases. Germline V gene sequence: CDR1 ENHRY, CDR2 SYGVKD. The germline V and J ends were trimmed by 3 bases and 1 base, with 10 bases remaining between them. The CDR3 has 15 residues. The CDR3 loop reads CAISDRGLSNQPQHF. In DNA, the CDR3 is TGTGCCATCAGTGACCGGGGCCTGAGCAATCAGCCCCAGCATTTT.

V gene TRBV28 combines with J gene TRBJ2-1; 10 bases are a match to TRBD2. Germline V gene lookup returns CDR1 MDHEN and CDR2 SYDVKM. This CDR3 comprises 13 residues. The V gene end was trimmed by 6 bases and the J gene end by 9 bases; junction bases not matched to a gene: 5. CDR3 protein: CASRGLAGVEQFF. The CDR3 coding sequence is TGTGCCAGCAGGGGGCTAGCGGGAGTTGAGCAGTTCTTC.

The chain combines TRBV4-2 with TRBJ2-3; 7 bases agree with TRBD1. Germline V gives CDR1 LGHNA, CDR2 YNFKEQ. CDR3 length: 14 amino acids. V lost 4 bases, J lost 9 bases, and 10 bases stayed unmatched. CDR3 nucleotide sequence: TGTGCCAGCAGCCCAACGACAGGGACCACGACGCAGTATTTT. This sequence encodes CASSPTTGTTTQYF.

The chain recombines TRBV28 with TRBJ1-2; D unresolved. V was pared by 7 bases and J by 4 bases, with 22 bases between. Germline assignment: CDR1 MDHEN and CDR2 SYDVKM. The CDR3 is made up of 16 amino acids. CDR3 nucleotide sequence: TGTGCCAGCACAACGGGTGCGGCCACCCCTTTCTATGGCTACACCTTC. It translates to CASTTGAATPFYGYTF.

This clone appeared a few times. The chain carries TRBV6-5 and TRBJ1-1; TRBD1 aligns across 7 bases. This CDR3 has 16 residues. With V trimmed by 3 bases and J by 4 bases, 11 bases remained unmatched. Germline assignment: CDR1 MNHEY and CDR2 SVGAGI. CDR3 bases: TGTGCCAGCAGTTATGCCCAGACAGGGAGGGGCACTGAAGCTTTCTTT. Encoded protein: CASSYAQTGRGTEAFF.

The chain is built from TRBV7-2 and TRBJ2-2, with a possible D match to TRBD1 (6 bases). CDR3 length: 16 amino acids. V lost 4 bases, J lost 0 bases, and 12 bases lay in between. Germline V gene sequence: CDR1 SGHTA, CDR2 FQGNSA. The CDR3 DNA reads as TGTGCCAGCAGCTCGGGGACAACACCGAACACCGGGGAGCTGTTTTTT. Its protein is CASSSGTTPNTGELFF.

J is TRBJ1-2 and V is TRBV28; perhaps TRBD1 as D (5 bases). The germline CDR1 and CDR2 sequences are MDHEN and SYDVKM. V dropped 4 bases and J dropped 7 bases, with 16 bases sitting between them. CDR3 size: 14 residues. CDR3 residues: CASSSPGTLSGYTF. CDR3 DNA sequence: TGTGCCAGCAGTTCCCCCGGGACCCTGTCTGGCTACACCTTC.

This clone has more than one count but fewer than ten. This chain joins TRBV4-2 and TRBJ2-2, with unresolved D. Per germline, CDR1 LGHNA and CDR2 YNFKEQ. The V end lost 10 bases, the J end lost 3 bases, and 9 bases lay between the germline ends. The CDR3 consists of 12 residues. CDR3 coding DNA: TGTGCCACCCGTGGGGACACCGGGGAGCTGTTTTTT. Amino acid sequence: CATRGDTGELFF.

V is TRBV7-9 and J is TRBJ2-2, with unresolved D. Germline assignment: CDR1 SEHNR and CDR2 FQNEAQ (reference sequence). V lost 8 bases and J lost 3, with 10 bases in between. The CDR3 totals 13 residues. The CDR3 loop reads CASGRDYTGELFF. DNA for the CDR3: TGTGCCAGCGGCCGCGACTACACCGGGGAGCTGTTTTTT.

J is TRBJ1-2 and V is TRBV11-3; D is uncertain. The CDR3 has 14 amino acids. The germline CDR1 and CDR2 sequences are SGHNT and YENEEA. The V end lost 5 bases, the J end lost 6 bases, and 16 bases lay between the germline ends. CDR3 nucleotide sequence: TGTGCCAGCAGCCCAATTAGGGAGTCGCATGGCTACACCTTC. It specifies CASSPIRESHGYTF.

The sample holds one count of this clone. This sequence joins TRBV5-5 and TRBJ1-5; no clear D gene. The CDR3 is 15 amino acids. Germline V lookup: CDR1 SGHKS, CDR2 YYEKEE (reference sequence). V lost 4 bases and J lost 0, with 11 bases in between. The CDR3 here is CASSDLPRSNQPQHF. The CDR3 DNA reads TGTGCCAGCAGCGACTTACCCCGTAGCAATCAGCCCCAGCATTTT.

This chain's CDR3 is CASSLEVAGGPGSYEQYF. CDR3 DNA: TGTGCCAGCAGCTTGGAAGTAGCGGGAGGGCCCGGCTCCTACGAGCAGTACTTC. This chain joins TRBV5-4 and TRBJ2-7; 11 bases match TRBD2. Trimming took 0 bases from V and 0 from J; bases not matched to a gene: 8. CDR1 is SGHNT and CDR2 is YYREEE in the germline V gene (reference sequence). The CDR3 spans 18 residues.